This passage covers 12 T cell receptor beta chains from one sample sequenced in a study of beta chain features in type 1 diabetes. Expressed TCRB transcripts were sequenced because the isolated RNA had all been reverse transcribed beforehand. TCRdb's copy holds only in-frame clones and misses some; the assay was immunoSEQ multiplex PCR. The table lists roughly 400,000 clones, about 15% of them singletons. Sequences were obtained from naive CD4+ T cells from blood. The source of these receptors is a man aged 25 to 40 in good health.

There are a few counts of this clone. This chain joins TRBV7-8 and TRBJ2-7; 9 bases line up with TRBD2. Germline values: CDR1 SGHVS, CDR2 FQNEAQ. J gave up 2 bases and V 1 base, and 12 bases lay outside the gene matches. This CDR3 comprises 18 residues. The CDR3 spells CASSLGATAGGFAYEQYF. The CDR3 DNA is TGTGCCAGCAGCTTAGGCGCGACAGCGGGGGGATTCGCCTACGAGCAGTACTTC.

This clone was seen a few times. The V and J genes are TRBV6-1 and TRBJ2-5; 7 positions agree with TRBD2. Germline V gives CDR1 MNHNS, CDR2 SASEGT. Trimming removed 8 bases from V and 2 bases from J; junction bases left unmatched: 8. CDR3 length: 14 residues. The CDR3 coding sequence is TGTGCCAGCCGCCCGGGAGGAGGTCAAGAGACCCAGTACTTC. This codes for CASRPGGGQETQYF.

The gene calls are TRBV30 and TRBJ1-2; TRBD1 matches 8 bases. Germline-derived CDR1 and CDR2 are GTSNPN and SVGIG (reference sequence). Trimming took 5 bases from V and 3 from J; bases not matched to a gene: 2. The CDR3 consists of 12 residues. The CDR3 nucleotides read TGTGCCTGGGGGACAGGACACTATGGCTACACCTTC. It translates to CAWGTGHYGYTF.

This clone was seen more than once but under ten times. This chain uses TRBV19 with TRBJ2-3; D is undetermined. Per the germline V gene, CDR1 is LNHDA and CDR2 is SQIVND (reference sequence). Trimming took 5 bases from V and 4 from J, leaving 13 bases between them. This CDR3 contains 14 residues. The CDR3 bases are TGTGCCAGTAGTGCCCAAGGTCGCGCAGATACGCAGTATTTT. Protein: CASSAQGRADTQYF.

There are a few counts of this clone. The CDR3 DNA sequence: TGTGCCAGTGGGATAGCGGGAGCGAATGAGCAGTTCTTC. Translation: CASGIAGANEQFF. V is TRBV19 and J is TRBJ2-1, with 9 bases lining up with TRBD2. CDR3 size: 13 residues. Trimming cost V 8 bases and J 7 bases; bases outside gene matches: 6. Germline V gives CDR1 LNHDA, CDR2 SQIVND (reference sequence).

The V and J genes are TRBV29-1 and TRBJ1-2; D unresolved. CDR1 is SQVTM and CDR2 is ANQGSEA in the germline V gene. The V end was cut by 4 bases, the J end by 6 bases, with 12 bases between. This CDR3 has 12 residues. The CDR3 nucleotides are TGCAGCGTTGGTCCCAGTACTGATGGCTACACCTTC. Protein sequence: CSVGPSTDGYTF.

The rearrangement joins TRBV15 to TRBJ2-5; D possibly corresponds to TRBD1 (6 bases). The CDR3 is 15 residues long. Germline CDR1 is LNHNV and CDR2 is YYDKDF (reference sequence). V was clipped by 3 bases and J by 2 bases, with 13 bases between them. Here the CDR3 reads CATSSHVGQQETQYF. Written as DNA, the CDR3 is TGTGCCACCAGCAGCCATGTAGGACAGCAAGAGACCCAGTACTTC.

This clone was detected many times. The chain joins TRBV4-3 to TRBJ2-6; D might be TRBD2 (5 bases). The CDR3 runs to 14 residues. The germline gives CDR1 LGHNA, CDR2 YSLEER. V lost 4 bases and J lost 3, with 7 bases in between. CDR3 in amino acids: CASSPDFGANVLTF. The CDR3 DNA sequence: TGCGCCAGCAGCCCGGACTTTGGGGCCAACGTCCTGACTTTC.

This clone was found a few times. The rearrangement joins TRBV4-3 to TRBJ1-5; no reliable D call. CDR1 is LGHNA, CDR2 YSLEER, per germline. Between the trimmed V and J ends, which lost 0 bases and 5 bases, there was a span of 11 bases. This CDR3 contains 15 residues. This CDR3 is CASSQDRTVYQPQHF. Here the CDR3 DNA reads TGCGCCAGCAGCCAAGACCGGACGGTATATCAGCCCCAGCATTTT.

The chain has TRBV7-9 and TRBJ2-7; 11 bases match TRBD1. Germline values: CDR1 SEHNR, CDR2 FQNEAQ (reference sequence). The CDR3 is made up of 12 amino acids. V shed 6 bases and J 11 bases; nucleotides not matched to a gene: 6. The CDR3 region has the DNA TGTGCCAGCAGACCAGGACAGGGGGCGAAGTACTTC. Protein sequence: CASRPGQGAKYF.

V is TRBV4-3 and J is TRBJ2-1, with 12 bases identical to TRBD2. Per the germline V gene, CDR1 is LGHNA and CDR2 is YSLEER. The CDR3 length is 17 residues. The V and J ends lost 0 bases and 7 bases, in that order; junction bases with no gene match: 7. The CDR3 DNA reads TGCGCCAGCAGCCAAGACCTGACTAGCGGGAGAAGGAATGAGCAGTTCTTC. This encodes CASSQDLTSGRRNEQFF.

This chain links TRBV27 with TRBJ2-7; D not certain. Germline loops: CDR1 MNHEY, CDR2 SMNVEV (reference sequence). The CDR3 is 14 residues long. V lost 5 bases and J lost 0, with 11 bases in between. CDR3 amino acids: CASSVRPSSYEQYF. Written as DNA, the CDR3 is TGTGCCAGCAGTGTCCGACCCAGCTCCTACGAGCAGTACTTC.